Below, 28 T cell receptor beta chains from the same sample are listed, as sequenced in a study of blood T cell repertoires in COVID-19. Using immunoSEQ multiplex PCR, the repertoire was profiled, and TCRdb retains in-frame clones only, with some absent. In the table there are under 450,000 clones, 70% to 90% of which are singletons. The sequencing input was peripheral blood. These TCRs come from a woman in her forties or fifties with COVID-19, enrolled during active disease.

The chain links TRBV2 to TRBJ2-3; 8 bases are shared with TRBD1. This CDR3 is 13 amino acids long. Looked up from germline, CDR1 is SNHLY and CDR2 is FYNNEI. Trimming removed 1 base from V and 7 bases from J; junction bases left unmatched: 1. The CDR3 nucleotides are TGTGCCAGCAGTGAAGGGACAGGGTATACGCAGTATTTT. Amino acids: CASSEGTGYTQYF. The full variable domain, with the rest looked up from reference TRBV2 and TRBJ2-3, is EPEVTQTPSHQVTQMGQEVILRCVPISNHLYFYWYRQILGQKVEFLVSFYNNEISEKSEIFDDQFSVERPDGSNFTLKIRSTKLEDSAMYFCASSEGTGYTQYFGPGTRLTVL.

The rearrangement joins TRBV28 to TRBJ1-4, with D possibly being TRBD1 (6 bases). CDR3 length: 14 residues. Per germline, CDR1 MDHEN and CDR2 SYDVKM. V was shortened by 6 bases and J by 2 bases, with 10 bases between the two germline ends. This CDR3 is CASSRDRTNEKLFF. In DNA, the CDR3 is TGTGCCAGCAGCCGAGACAGGACTAATGAAAAACTGTTTTTT.

The V gene is TRBV15, the J gene TRBJ1-1, with D possibly TRBD1 on 5 matching bases. The CDR3 totals 14 residues. V lost 4 bases and J lost 6, with 15 bases in between. Germline lookup yields CDR1 LNHNV and CDR2 YYDKDF (reference sequence). CDR3 residues: CATSTGGRRAEAFF. In nucleotides, the CDR3 is TGTGCCACCAGCACCGGGGGTCGTAGGGCTGAAGCTTTCTTT.

This clone has only a few counts. The rearrangement links TRBV30 to TRBJ1-3, with 7 bases matching TRBD1. The ends lost 5 bases at V and 0 bases at J; junction bases unmatched: 4. There are 14 residues in the CDR3. Germline V gene data show CDR1 as GTSNPN and CDR2 as SVGIG (reference sequence). CDR3 nucleotide sequence: TGTGCCTGGGGACAGGCCTTCTCTGGAAACACCATATATTTT. Translating it yields CAWGQAFSGNTIYF.

This sequence joins TRBV5-1 and TRBJ2-3; 9 bases line up with TRBD2. The CDR3 has 18 amino acids. After removal of 0 bases from V and 0 bases from J, the junction contained 8 bases not matched to a gene. Germline V gene lookup returns CDR1 SGHRS and CDR2 YFSETQ. CDR3 sequence (DNA): TGCGCCAGCAGCTTGGCCCTAGCGGGATCCTCTAGCACAGATACGCAGTATTTT. This encodes CASSLALAGSSSTDTQYF.

V is TRBV12-5 and J is TRBJ2-7, with no clear D. This CDR3 comprises 10 residues. Trimming cost V 8 bases and J 3 bases, with 5 bases left between them. The germline V gene has CDR1 LGHNT and CDR2 FRNRAP. CDR3 amino acids: CASHGYEQYF. Here the CDR3 DNA reads TGTGCTAGTCACGGCTACGAGCAGTACTTC.

The rearrangement joins TRBV12-5 to TRBJ2-7; 8 bases are shared with TRBD1. V trimming: 1 base; J trimming: 1 base; junction bases outside the gene matches: 3. Germline V gene sequence: CDR1 LGHNT, CDR2 FRNRAP. This CDR3 comprises 15 residues. Written as DNA, the CDR3 is TGTGCTAGTGGTTTGGGGGGACAGGTATCCTACGAGCAGTACTTC. Its protein is CASGLGGQVSYEQYF.

The gene calls are TRBV10-2 and TRBJ2-1; D is undetermined. Germline V gene lookup returns CDR1 WSHSY and CDR2 SAAADI. Deletions cut 2 bases from V and 8 bases from J, with 13 bases between. The CDR3 length is 14 residues. CDR3 region: CASSENSFPDEQFF. The CDR3 nucleotides are TGCGCCAGCAGTGAGAATAGCTTCCCTGATGAGCAGTTCTTC.

V gene TRBV2 combines with J gene TRBJ2-4, with 8 bases lining up with TRBD2. Germline CDR1 and CDR2: SNHLY and FYNNEI. The length of the CDR3 is 21 residues. The V and J ends lost 2 bases and 0 bases, in that order; junction bases with no gene match: 18. CDR3 bases: TGTGCCAGCAGTGAATTCGTTGGCCGAAGCACTAGCGGTTTAGCCAAAAACATTCAGTACTTC. This sequence encodes CASSEFVGRSTSGLAKNIQYF.

This chain connects TRBV10-1 to TRBJ2-7; D is perhaps TRBD1 (6 bases). V was shortened by 0 bases and J by 4 bases, with 10 bases between the two germline ends. CDR1 and CDR2 (germline): WNHNN, SYGVQD (reference sequence). The CDR3 is 14 residues long. CDR3 in amino acids: CASSESNRDYEQYF. CDR3 DNA: TGCGCCAGCAGTGAGTCCAACAGGGATTACGAGCAGTACTTC.

This clone has only a few counts. The chain has TRBV4-1 and TRBJ1-5; TRBD1 is a possible D gene (5 bases). This CDR3 is 15 amino acids long. Germline V gene lookup returns CDR1 MGHRA and CDR2 YSYEKL. V was shortened by 4 bases and J by 2 bases, with 12 bases between the two germline ends. CDR3 loop: CASSLQPGGNQPQHF. As DNA, the CDR3 is TGCGCCAGCAGCCTCCAACCGGGGGGCAATCAGCCCCAGCATTTT.

The J gene is TRBJ2-7, the V gene TRBV4-2; 8 nucleotides align to TRBD2. CDR3 length: 15 residues. V gave up 0 bases and J gave up 2 bases; unmatched junction bases: 3. In germline, CDR1 is LGHNA, CDR2 YNFKEQ. CDR3 loop: CASSQEPGLAYEQYF. Written as DNA, the CDR3 is TGTGCCAGCAGCCAAGAACCGGGACTAGCCTACGAGCAGTACTTC.

The chain uses TRBV24-1 and TRBJ2-5; D is unclear. The CDR3 runs 14 residues. CDR1 KGHDR and CDR2 SFDVKD come from the germline V gene. Trimming stripped 6 bases from V and 5 bases from J, with 15 bases between. The CDR3 is CATSSLGEWETQYF. CDR3 coding DNA: TGTGCCACCAGTTCCCTCGGAGAATGGGAGACCCAGTACTTC.

The V call is TRBV6-2 or TRBV6-3, the J call TRBJ1-2, with 7 bases fitting TRBD1. The germline gives CDR1 MNHEY, CDR2 SVGEGT. The CDR3 runs 13 residues. V gave up 0 bases and J gave up 12 bases; unmatched junction bases: 7. CDR3 in amino acids: CASSYSREGAHTF. The DNA of the CDR3 is TGTGCCAGCAGTTACTCGAGAGAGGGGGCCCACACCTTC.

This clone was seen a single time. The rearrangement links TRBV10-1 to TRBJ2-3; D perhaps matches TRBD2 (6 bases). The CDR3 totals 15 residues. Germline CDR1 WNHNN, CDR2 SYGVQD (reference sequence). Trimming shortened V by 0 bases and J by 4 bases, and 11 bases separated the two germline ends. As DNA, the CDR3 is TGCGCCAGCAGTGAGTCAGGGGAGCGGGCAGATACGCAGTATTTT. This sequence encodes CASSESGERADTQYF.

The chain links TRBV2 to TRBJ2-2; 10 bases align to TRBD2. The V segment lost 3 bases and the J segment 7 bases; nucleotides outside the gene matches: 8. The CDR3 runs to 16 residues. Germline CDR1 and CDR2: SNHLY and FYNNEI. The DNA for the CDR3 is TGTGCCAGCAGTGACCCAGCGGGGGGGCAGGGCGGGGAGCTGTTTTTT. The encoded protein is CASSDPAGGQGGELFF.

The J gene is TRBJ2-2, the V gene TRBV25-1; weak D call: TRBD2 (6 bases). The CDR3 covers 13 residues. The germline V gene has CDR1 MGHDK and CDR2 SYGVNS. The ends were cut back, 6 bases at V and 7 bases at J, with 12 bases in the middle. In DNA form, the CDR3 reads TGTGCCAGCAGCCTTTTGGGGGGCGGGGAGCTGTTTTTT. It encodes CASSLLGGGELFF.

The chain has TRBV30 and TRBJ2-1, with TRBD2 as a possible D gene (5 bases). Trimming left V 1 base short and J 7 bases short, with 14 bases between. This CDR3 has 14 amino acids. Germline-derived CDR1 and CDR2 are GTSNPN and SVGIG (reference sequence). DNA for the CDR3: TGTGCCTGGAGTGCCTCCACTAGGGTGAATGAGCAGTTCTTC. Amino acid sequence: CAWSASTRVNEQFF.

The rearrangement links TRBV27 to TRBJ1-2, with 7 positions matching TRBD1. Trimming cost V 6 bases and J 1 base; bases outside gene matches: 2. Germline V gives CDR1 MNHEY, CDR2 SMNVEV (reference sequence). The CDR3 is 13 residues long. CDR3 loop: CASRPGGNYGYTF. The CDR3 nucleotides are TGTGCCAGCAGGCCAGGGGGTAACTATGGCTACACCTTC.

This chain connects TRBV3-1 (or the pseudogene TRBV3-2) to TRBJ1-3; weak D call: TRBD1 (6 bases). Germline V lookup: CDR1 LGHDT, CDR2 YNNKEL (reference sequence). The CDR3 loop spans 17 amino acids. Deletions cut 4 bases from V and 0 bases from J, with 16 bases between. CDR3 sequence: CASSPGGGAISGNTIYF. Here the CDR3 DNA reads TGTGCCAGCAGCCCCGGCGGGGGGGCCATCTCTGGAAACACCATATATTTT.

V usage is TRBV10-2 and J usage is TRBJ2-1; 12 bases match TRBD1. The CDR3 consists of 15 residues. The germline V gene has CDR1 WSHSY and CDR2 SAAADI. J gave up 10 bases and V 5 bases, and 9 bases lay outside the gene matches. The CDR3 bases are TGCGCCAGCAGTCCGGGACAGGGGGCGAACTACGAGCAGTTCTTC. Translated, it gives CASSPGQGANYEQFF.

The chain recombines TRBV5-1 with TRBJ1-1; D is unresolved. Germline V gene lookup returns CDR1 SGHRS and CDR2 YFSETQ. Trimming removed 8 bases at V and 2 bases at J, with 13 bases between. This CDR3 has 13 residues. CDR3: CASSFSGNTEAFF. In DNA form, the CDR3 reads TGCGCCAGTTCATTCTCAGGTAACACTGAAGCTTTCTTT.

V is TRBV9 and J is TRBJ2-7; D is unresolved. Between the trimmed V and J ends, which lost 3 bases and 6 bases, there was a span of 13 bases. Germline CDR1 and CDR2: SGDLS and YYNGEE. The CDR3 length is 13 residues. The CDR3 loop reads CASSALIHGEQYF. In nucleotides, the CDR3 is TGTGCCAGCAGCGCCCTAATCCATGGCGAGCAGTACTTC.

The chain joins TRBV19 to TRBJ1-5; a weak D match, TRBD1 (5 bases). Germline CDR1 reads LNHDA; CDR2 reads SQIVND (reference sequence). The V end was cut by 6 bases, the J end by 7 bases, with 16 bases between. The CDR3 consists of 14 residues. The CDR3 here is CASSLQERGQPQHF. The CDR3 nucleotides are TGTGCCAGTAGCTTACAGGAACGGGGGCAGCCCCAGCATTTT.

The rearrangement uses TRBV7-9 and TRBJ1-2; 8 bases align to TRBD1. Germline values: CDR1 SEHNR, CDR2 FQNEAQ (reference sequence). The junction had 3 bases not matched to a gene; V was cut back by 2 bases and J by 4 bases. CDR3 length: 14 residues. CDR3 region: CASSLFGTGYGYTF. The CDR3 DNA follows: TGTGCCAGCAGCTTATTCGGGACAGGCTATGGCTACACCTTC.

The gene calls are TRBV11-2 and TRBJ2-7; D is possibly TRBD1 (6 bases). V was pared by 0 bases and J by 2 bases, with 11 bases between. Looked up from germline, CDR1 is SGHAT and CDR2 is FQNNGV. The CDR3 is 15 amino acids. CDR3 bases: TGTGCCAGCAGCTTAGACCGGACAGCCACCTACGAGCAGTACTTC. Protein product: CASSLDRTATYEQYF.

The V and J genes are TRBV6-6 and TRBJ2-7; 10 bases map to TRBD1. Germline CDR1 and CDR2: MNHNY and SVGAGI (reference sequence). The V and J ends lost 7 bases and 2 bases, in that order; junction bases with no gene match: 11. CDR3 size: 16 residues. The CDR3 DNA reads TGTGCCAGCATCTCCGGGACAGGGGATCTTGCCTACGAGCAGTACTTC. Amino acids: CASISGTGDLAYEQYF.

The chain is built from TRBV2 and TRBJ1-6; 10 bases agree with TRBD1. The CDR3 is made up of 15 amino acids. Germline V gene data show CDR1 as SNHLY and CDR2 as FYNNEI. Trimming took 9 bases from V and 9 from J; bases not matched to a gene: 11. The CDR3 is CASIPGQGLSSPLHF. The CDR3 DNA sequence: TGTGCCAGTATACCGGGACAGGGGTTGAGTTCACCCCTCCACTTT.